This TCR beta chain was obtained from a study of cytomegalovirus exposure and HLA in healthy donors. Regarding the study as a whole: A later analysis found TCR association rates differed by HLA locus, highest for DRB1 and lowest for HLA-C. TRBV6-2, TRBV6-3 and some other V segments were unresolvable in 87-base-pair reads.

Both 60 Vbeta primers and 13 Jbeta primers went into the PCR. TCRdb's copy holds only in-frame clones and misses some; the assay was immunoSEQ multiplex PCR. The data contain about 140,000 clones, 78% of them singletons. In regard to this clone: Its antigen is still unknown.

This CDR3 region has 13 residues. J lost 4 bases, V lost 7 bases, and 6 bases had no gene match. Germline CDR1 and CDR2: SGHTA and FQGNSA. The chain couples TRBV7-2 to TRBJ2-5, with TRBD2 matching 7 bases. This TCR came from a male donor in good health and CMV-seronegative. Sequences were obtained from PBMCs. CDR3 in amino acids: CASKSGVGETQYF. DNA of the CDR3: TGTGCCAGCAAAAGCGGGGTCGGAGAGACCCAGTACTTC. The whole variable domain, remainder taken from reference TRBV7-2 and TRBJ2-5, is GAGVSQSPSNKVTEKGKDVELRCDPISGHTALYWYRQSLGQGLEFLIYFQGNSAPDKSGLPSDRFSAERTGGSVSTLTIQRTQQEDSAVYLCASKSGVGETQYFGPGTRLLVL.